These 17 T cell receptor beta chains were sequenced from one sample in a study of Tregs in tolerant kidney transplant recipients. The method was immunoSEQ multiplex PCR; TCRdb's version includes in-frame clones alone and lacks a portion of them. The sample carries more than 90,000 clones, roughly nine tenths recorded once. The sequencing input was CD4+ T cells from blood. The receptors were gathered from a human donor in good health.

J is TRBJ2-2 and V is TRBV9; D is unresolved. This CDR3 spans 13 amino acids. The germline V gene has CDR1 SGDLS and CDR2 YYNGEE. Trimming stripped 0 bases from V and 6 bases from J, with 6 bases between. DNA for the CDR3: TGTGCCAGCAGCGTAGTTGAGGCCGGGGAGCTGTTTTTT. As protein: CASSVVEAGELFF.

This chain uses TRBV9 with TRBJ1-1; D gene ambiguous. Germline V gene data show CDR1 as SGDLS and CDR2 as YYNGEE. V was cut by 3 bases and J by 6 bases, with 18 bases left in between. The CDR3 sequence is 15 residues long. The CDR3 loop is CASSASGTRVAEAFF. CDR3 sequence (DNA): TGTGCCAGCAGCGCTTCGGGAACCCGGGTGGCTGAAGCTTTCTTT.

This clone was observed a few times. J is TRBJ2-2 and V is TRBV5-4; the D gene is possibly TRBD2 (6 bases). This CDR3 spans 15 amino acids. CDR1 and CDR2 from the germline V gene are SGHNT and YYREEE (reference sequence). The V end was cut by 3 bases, the J end by 1 base, with 10 bases between. The CDR3: CASSWGSGNTGELFF. As DNA, the CDR3 is TGTGCCAGCAGCTGGGGTAGCGGGAACACCGGGGAGCTGTTTTTT.

This chain connects TRBV2 to TRBJ1-1; 8 positions agree with TRBD1. Germline V CDR1 and CDR2: SNHLY, FYNNEI. With 7 bases clipped from V and 3 bases from J, the junction kept 4 bases outside the gene matches. The CDR3 length is 13 residues. The CDR3 DNA sequence: TGTGCCAGCAACAGGGGGGAGGACACTGAAGCTTTCTTT. Encoded protein: CASNRGEDTEAFF.

V is TRBV18 and J is TRBJ1-1, with TRBD1 matching over 8 bases. The CDR3 contains 15 residues. Germline CDR1 reads KGHSH; CDR2 reads LQKENI. The V segment lost 3 bases and the J segment 5 bases; nucleotides outside the gene matches: 8. CDR3 sequence reads: CASSPQGAGGTEAFF. The DNA for the CDR3 is TGTGCCAGCTCACCTCAGGGGGCTGGAGGAACTGAAGCTTTCTTT.

V is TRBV6-6 and J is TRBJ1-2, with unresolved D. V was trimmed by 5 bases and J by 0 bases, leaving 10 bases between them. The CDR3 sequence is 14 residues long. Looked up from germline, CDR1 is MNHNY and CDR2 is SVGAGI (reference sequence). Here the CDR3 reads CASSDPTTNYGYTF. For the CDR3, the DNA is TGTGCCAGCAGTGACCCCACAACTAACTATGGCTACACCTTC.

This clone was seen just once. V usage is TRBV5-6 and J usage is TRBJ2-3; D is ambiguous. V dropped 3 bases and J dropped 0 bases, with 14 bases sitting between them. Germline-derived CDR1 and CDR2 are SGHDT and YYEEEE. This CDR3 is built from 16 residues. CDR3 residues: CASSYLIGASTDTQYF. The CDR3 bases are TGTGCCAGCAGCTACCTTATAGGAGCTAGCACAGATACGCAGTATTTT.

CDR3 sequence reads: CASKVSSINEQFF. CDR3 sequence (DNA): TGTGCCAGCAAGGTTAGTTCCATTAATGAGCAGTTCTTC. This chain links TRBV2 with TRBJ2-1; no clear D gene. V was clipped by 7 bases and J by 7 bases, with 14 bases between them. The CDR3 length is 13 residues. CDR1 is SNHLY, CDR2 FYNNEI, per germline.

The chain has TRBV29-1 and TRBJ2-1; perhaps TRBD1 as D (6 bases). The ends were cut back, 7 bases at V and 8 bases at J, with 18 bases in the middle. The germline CDR1 and CDR2 sequences are SQVTM and ANQGSEA. This CDR3 contains 13 residues. The CDR3 DNA reads TGCAGCGCCGCCCAGGGGAAGAGGGATGAGCAGTTCTTC. Residues: CSAAQGKRDEQFF.

In this sample, this clone turned up a few times. The chain has TRBV30 and TRBJ1-5; 8 bases match TRBD1. The CDR3 consists of 15 residues. J lost 2 bases, V lost 2 bases, and 5 bases had no gene match. Germline values: CDR1 GTSNPN, CDR2 SVGIG (reference sequence). The DNA of the CDR3 is TGTGCCTGGAGTCCAGGGGGCGAGGGCAATCAGCCCCAGCATTTT. It yields the protein CAWSPGGEGNQPQHF.

This sequence joins TRBV2 and TRBJ2-1, with TRBD1 matching 9 bases. With V trimmed by 6 bases and J by 10 bases, 13 bases remained unmatched. The CDR3 covers 15 residues. The V gene's germline CDR1 is SNHLY and CDR2 FYNNEI. CDR3 sequence reads: CASSNRQGGAGEQFF. As DNA, the CDR3 is TGTGCCAGCAGCAACAGACAGGGGGGGGCCGGGGAGCAGTTCTTC.

The V call is TRBV7-3, the J call TRBJ1-2, with D uncertain. The CDR3 spans 13 residues. V was shortened by 5 bases and J by 2 bases, with 9 bases between the two germline ends. Germline assignment: CDR1 SGHTA and CDR2 FQGTGA. The CDR3: CASSQSLNYGYTF. CDR3 in DNA: TGTGCCAGCAGCCAAAGCCTAAACTATGGCTACACCTTC.

The chain is built from TRBV6-5 and TRBJ1-5; TRBD1 is a possible D gene (6 bases). The CDR3 has 13 residues. The V end was cut by 6 bases, the J end by 7 bases, with 13 bases between. Germline CDR1 reads MNHEY; CDR2 reads SVGAGI. CDR3 protein: CASSWTEKQPQHF. Here the CDR3 DNA reads TGTGCCAGCAGCTGGACAGAAAAACAGCCCCAGCATTTT.

The chain combines TRBV4-1 with TRBJ1-1; D gene ambiguous. This CDR3 is built from 15 residues. Per germline, CDR1 MGHRA and CDR2 YSYEKL. V lost 0 bases, J lost 0 bases, and 8 bases lay in between. CDR3 nucleotide sequence: TGCGCCAGCAGCCAAGATAGCTACATGAACACTGAAGCTTTCTTT. This encodes CASSQDSYMNTEAFF.

CDR3 protein: CASSPLAGGSYEQYF. As DNA, the CDR3 is TGCGCCAGCAGCCCACTAGCGGGGGGCTCCTACGAGCAGTACTTC. The rearrangement joins TRBV5-1 to TRBJ2-7; 12 positions match TRBD2. Trimming at V came to 4 bases and at J to 0 bases, leaving 2 bases not matched to a gene. The CDR3 covers 15 residues. Germline V CDR1 and CDR2: SGHRS, YFSETQ.

V gene TRBV30 combines with J gene TRBJ2-5; TRBD2 might be the D (5 bases). CDR3 size: 13 residues. Germline CDR1 reads GTSNPN; CDR2 reads SVGIG (reference sequence). Trimming shortened V by 0 bases and J by 5 bases, and 10 bases separated the two germline ends. Here the CDR3 reads CAWSVSGWETQYF. As DNA, the CDR3 is TGTGCCTGGAGTGTATCGGGGTGGGAGACCCAGTACTTC.

The genes are TRBV6-1 and TRBJ1-6; 10 nucleotides align to TRBD1. The germline gives CDR1 MNHNS, CDR2 SASEGT. There are 15 residues in the CDR3. Trimming at V came to 5 bases and at J to 9 bases, leaving 7 bases not matched to a gene. The CDR3 is CASSPRTGGSSPLHF. In nucleotides, the CDR3 is TGTGCCAGCAGTCCCAGGACAGGGGGAAGTTCACCCCTCCACTTT.